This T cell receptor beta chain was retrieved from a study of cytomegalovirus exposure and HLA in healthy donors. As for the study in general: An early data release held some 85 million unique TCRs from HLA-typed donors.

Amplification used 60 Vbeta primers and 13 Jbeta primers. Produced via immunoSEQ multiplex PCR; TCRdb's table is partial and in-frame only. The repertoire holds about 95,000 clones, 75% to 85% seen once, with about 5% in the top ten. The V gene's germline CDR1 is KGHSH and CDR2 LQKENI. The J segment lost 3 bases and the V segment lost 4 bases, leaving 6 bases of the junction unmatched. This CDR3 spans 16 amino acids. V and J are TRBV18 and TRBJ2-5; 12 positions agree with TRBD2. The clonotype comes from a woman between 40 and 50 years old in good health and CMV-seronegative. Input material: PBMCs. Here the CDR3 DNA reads TGTGCCAGCTCACAGCTAGCGGGGGGGCCGGAAGAGACCCAGTACTTC. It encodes CASSQLAGGPEETQYF.